The present T cell receptor beta chain was sequenced within a study of blood T cell repertoires in COVID-19. Background on the study: Sites across the United States, Italy and Spain contributed samples from acute and convalescent COVID-19.

The CDR3 has 14 residues. Germline CDR1 and CDR2: LNHDA and SQIVND (reference sequence). With 0 bases removed from V and 0 bases from J, the gap between germline ends came to 6 bases. In the original processing: Quantification of nucleated cells was approximated via reference gene primer amplification. Assay: immunoSEQ multiplex PCR; the TCRdb copy retains only in-frame clones and omits some. The V and J calls and clone size were taken over from that table, and D and trimming were inferred from the DNA. The sample has tens of thousands of clones, 92% seen once. Sequenced material: peripheral blood. The chain has TRBV19 and TRBJ2-7; perhaps TRBD2 as D (5 bases). This clonotype was sampled from a man aged 50-59 years with active COVID-19. The CDR3 region has the DNA TGTGCCAGTAGTATAGAGGGGAGCTCCTACGAGCAGTACTTC. It translates to CASSIEGSSYEQYF.